Presented here are 26 T cell receptor beta chains from one specimen sequenced in a study of T cell changes during pregnancy in multiple sclerosis. Repertoires were generated with immunoSEQ multiplex PCR, while TCRdb's copy carries only in-frame clones and drops some. The top ten hold around 1.5% of the sample, which has about 68,000 clones, around nine tenths seen once. The sequenced sample was peripheral blood, obtained in the third trimester of pregnancy. The receptors shown here come from a female donor with multiple sclerosis, enrolled in a pregnancy study.

This sequence joins TRBV11-2 and TRBJ2-7; TRBD2 matches 11 bases. The CDR3 extends over 17 amino acids. V dropped 5 bases and J dropped 2; count of bases not matched to a gene: 11. Germline V gene sequence: CDR1 SGHAT, CDR2 FQNNGV. CDR3 DNA sequence: TGTGCCAGCAGCCCCTCAGTTAGACTAGCGGGGACCTACGAGCAGTACTTC. The encoded protein is CASSPSVRLAGTYEQYF.

CDR3: CASSLLSTSGGGDEQFF. The CDR3 bases are TGTGCCAGCAGCTTACTTTCGACTAGCGGGGGGGGCGATGAGCAGTTCTTC. J is TRBJ2-1 and V is TRBV7-2; 14 bases are a match to TRBD2. Unmatched junction bases numbered 8, after V lost 2 bases and J lost 8 bases. The CDR3 totals 17 residues. Germline assignment: CDR1 SGHTA and CDR2 FQGNSA.

The count of this clone is one. The chain has TRBV9 and TRBJ2-7; D is uncertain. Germline CDR1 reads SGDLS; CDR2 reads YYNGEE. The V end was cut by 0 bases, the J end by 7 bases, with 11 bases between. This CDR3 comprises 13 residues. CDR3 in DNA: TGTGCCAGCAGCGTAGGTTTTAGTGAAGAGCAGTACTTC. As protein: CASSVGFSEEQYF.

The V call is TRBV6-1, the J call TRBJ2-7, with 11 nucleotides matching TRBD2. Germline CDR1 MNHNS, CDR2 SASEGT. This CDR3 has 14 residues. The J segment lost 7 bases and the V segment lost 10 bases, leaving 12 bases of the junction unmatched. The CDR3: CANDSGGGLREQYF. Written as DNA, the CDR3 is TGTGCCAACGATAGCGGGGGGGGATTGAGGGAGCAGTACTTC.

The genes are TRBV6-5 and TRBJ2-5; 7 bases map to TRBD2. V lost 6 bases to trimming and J lost 5 bases; unmatched junction nucleotides: 12. The germline V gene has CDR1 MNHEY and CDR2 SVGAGI. The CDR3 is made up of 15 amino acids. The CDR3 spells CASSQGSGNWETQYF. Written as DNA, the CDR3 is TGTGCCAGCAGCCAAGGGAGCGGGAACTGGGAGACCCAGTACTTC.

The rearrangement uses TRBV6-1 and TRBJ1-1; D not certain. The CDR3 covers 11 residues. Germline assignment: CDR1 MNHNS and CDR2 SASEGT. With 8 bases removed from V and 2 bases from J, the gap between germline ends came to 6 bases. CDR3: CASSVNTEAFF. DNA of the CDR3: TGTGCCAGCTCAGTTAACACTGAAGCTTTCTTT.

This clone was observed a single time. The chain links TRBV6-1 to TRBJ2-4; D is ambiguous. The CDR3 spans 14 residues. Germline values: CDR1 MNHNS, CDR2 SASEGT. V shed 7 bases and J shed 3 bases, with 13 bases lying between them. CDR3 sequence reads: CASMIGDRKNIQYF. DNA of the CDR3: TGTGCCAGCATGATTGGAGATCGCAAAAACATTCAGTACTTC.

The chain couples TRBV5-1 to TRBJ2-7, with TRBD2 matching over 13 bases. Germline V CDR1 and CDR2: SGHRS, YFSETQ. V was pared by 4 bases and J by 5 bases, with 6 bases of the junction left unmatched. The CDR3 totals 15 residues. The CDR3 here is CASSLWTSGSHEQYF. CDR3 DNA: TGCGCCAGCAGCCTCTGGACTAGCGGGAGCCACGAGCAGTACTTC.

The chain carries TRBV28 and TRBJ1-2; 7 bases map to TRBD1. V dropped 6 bases and J dropped 8; count of bases not matched to a gene: 15. CDR1 is MDHEN and CDR2 is SYDVKM in the germline V gene. This CDR3 has 15 residues. CDR3 region: CASSPYRRDSEGYTF. The CDR3 DNA follows: TGTGCCAGCAGCCCCTATCGGCGGGACAGCGAAGGCTACACCTTC.

The V and J genes are TRBV11-2 and TRBJ2-5; a weak D match, TRBD2 (6 bases). This CDR3 region has 15 residues. Trimming took 5 bases from V and 4 from J, leaving 17 bases between them. Per germline, CDR1 SGHAT and CDR2 FQNNGV. CDR3 residues: CASSIAVKGGETQYF. The CDR3 region has the DNA TGTGCCAGCAGCATAGCGGTCAAAGGAGGAGAGACCCAGTACTTC.

V usage is TRBV19 and J usage is TRBJ1-2; TRBD1 matches at 8 bases. Germline V gene sequence: CDR1 LNHDA, CDR2 SQIVND (reference sequence). This CDR3 region has 12 residues. J was trimmed by 7 bases and V by 7 bases; bases with no gene match: 5. Here the CDR3 reads CASNAGGVGYTF. The CDR3 coding sequence is TGTGCCAGTAACGCAGGGGGCGTTGGCTACACCTTC.

V is TRBV10-2 and J is TRBJ2-3, with D uncertain. V was cut by 3 bases and J by 1 base, with 14 bases left in between. Per germline, CDR1 WSHSY and CDR2 SAAADI. The CDR3 has 16 residues. In DNA, the CDR3 is TGCGCCAGCAGTGATGAGGAGTCATGGGGCACAGATACGCAGTATTTT. Its translation: CASSDEESWGTDTQYF.

This sequence joins TRBV30 and TRBJ1-2; D remains ambiguous. This CDR3 spans 11 amino acids. Germline CDR1 is GTSNPN and CDR2 is SVGIG (reference sequence). Trimming removed 2 bases from V and 4 bases from J, with 5 bases in between. The CDR3 DNA sequence: TGTGCCTGGAGTCCCATCTATGGCTACACCTTC. This gives the protein CAWSPIYGYTF.

This chain joins TRBV18 and TRBJ1-5; 8 bases align to TRBD1. The length of the CDR3 is 17 residues. The germline CDR1 and CDR2 sequences are KGHSH and LQKENI. V was clipped by 5 bases and J by 0 bases; unmatched bases: 9. This chain's CDR3 is CASSIGTGVDSNQPQHF. The CDR3 region has the DNA TGTGCCAGCTCAATTGGGACAGGAGTCGATAGCAATCAGCCCCAGCATTTT.

This rearrangement joins TRBV25-1 to TRBJ2-5; 11 nucleotides align to TRBD2. The CDR3 consists of 15 residues. The germline V gene encodes CDR1 MGHDK and CDR2 SYGVNS. V lost 4 bases, J lost 4 bases, and 5 bases stayed unmatched. The CDR3 spells CASSALAGVGETQYF. For the CDR3, the DNA is TGTGCCAGCAGTGCACTAGCGGGAGTGGGAGAGACCCAGTACTTC.

This chain links TRBV4-3 with TRBJ1-2; D call uncertain. This CDR3 is 15 amino acids long. Trimming took 0 bases from V and 6 from J, leaving 14 bases between them. Germline values: CDR1 LGHNA, CDR2 YSLEER. CDR3 sequence: CASSQDSSSLNGYTF. Written as DNA, the CDR3 is TGCGCCAGCAGCCAAGATAGTAGCAGCTTAAATGGCTACACCTTC.

The CDR3 loop reads CASSLSRMNTEAFF. The CDR3 nucleotides read TGTGCCAGCAGCTTAAGCAGGATGAACACTGAAGCTTTCTTT. The chain combines TRBV7-9 with TRBJ1-1; D call uncertain. CDR1 is SEHNR, CDR2 FQNEAQ, per germline (reference sequence). Trimming removed 2 bases from V and 0 bases from J, with 7 bases in between. The CDR3 is 14 amino acids. The full variable domain, its missing parts supplied by reference TRBV7-9 and TRBJ1-1, is DTGVSQNPRHKITKRGQNVTFRCDPISEHNRLYWYRQTLGQGPEFLTYFQNEAQLEKSRLLSDRFSAERPKGSFSTLEIQRTEQGDSAMYLCASSLSRMNTEAFFGQGTRLTVV.

The chain employs TRBV9 and TRBJ2-3, with a possible D match to TRBD2 (5 bases). This CDR3 is 13 amino acids long. Trimming took 7 bases from V and 1 from J, leaving 10 bases between them. Germline V CDR1 and CDR2: SGDLS, YYNGEE. Written as DNA, the CDR3 is TGTGCCAGCGGGGAGAGTGGCACAGATACGCAGTATTTT. It yields the protein CASGESGTDTQYF.

V usage is TRBV10-3 and J usage is TRBJ1-2, with 7 bases lining up with TRBD1. Germline-derived CDR1 and CDR2 are ENHRY and SYGVKD. J lost 8 bases, V lost 6 bases, and 18 bases had no gene match. There are 16 residues in the CDR3. The CDR3 region is CAIRDSTTGQLGGYTF. The CDR3 bases are TGTGCCATCAGAGACTCTACGACAGGGCAGCTTGGAGGCTACACCTTC.

The CDR3 loop reads CASSAGTGRNTIYF. CDR3 sequence (DNA): TGTGCCAGCAGCGCCGGGACAGGCCGAAACACCATATATTTT. The chain carries TRBV7-8 and TRBJ1-3, with 8 bases identical to TRBD1. Trimming cost V 5 bases and J 5 bases; bases outside gene matches: 5. Germline CDR1 and CDR2: SGHVS and FQNEAQ. The CDR3 is made up of 14 amino acids.

The rearrangement joins TRBV7-6 to TRBJ1-4; possibly TRBD1 for D (5 bases). The CDR3 sequence is 15 residues long. The germline CDR1 and CDR2 sequences are SGHVS and FNYEAQ. V lost 5 bases and J 7 bases, leaving 17 bases between the germline ends. This CDR3 reads CASSLGRSGGEKLFF. The CDR3 bases are TGTGCCAGCAGCCTCGGACGATCCGGGGGTGAAAAACTGTTTTTT. Drawing the rest from reference TRBV7-6 and TRBJ1-4, the complete variable domain is GAGVSQSPRYKVTKRGQDVALRCDPISGHVSLYWYRQALGQGPEFLTYFNYEAQQDKSGLPNDRFSAERPEGSISTLTIQRTEQRDSAMYRCASSLGRSGGEKLFFGSGTQLSVL.

This chain uses TRBV7-8 with TRBJ1-4, with D possibly being TRBD1 (6 bases). V was pared by 6 bases and J by 2 bases, with 10 bases between. The CDR3 is 14 amino acids. CDR1 and CDR2 (germline): SGHVS, FQNEAQ. The DNA of the CDR3 is TGTGCCAGCAGTCCCCAGGGGACTAATGAAAAACTGTTTTTT. This sequence encodes CASSPQGTNEKLFF.

V usage is TRBV14 and J usage is TRBJ2-5; 8 nucleotides line up with TRBD1. CDR3 length: 17 amino acids. CDR1 and CDR2 (germline): SGHDN, FVKESK. Trimming at V came to 1 base and at J to 5 bases, leaving 12 bases not matched to a gene. CDR3 in DNA: TGTGCCAGCAGCCAAGTGGGCCAGGGGGCTAGAGGGGAGACCCAGTACTTC. As protein: CASSQVGQGARGETQYF.

V is TRBV6-5 and J is TRBJ1-2; perhaps TRBD1 as D (5 bases). V lost 0 bases and J lost 0, with 8 bases in between. The CDR3 has 15 amino acids. Germline CDR1 MNHEY, CDR2 SVGAGI. The DNA of the CDR3 is TGTGCCAGCAGTTACTCGGCAGGGACTAACTATGGCTACACCTTC. Its protein product is CASSYSAGTNYGYTF.

The V call is TRBV4-2, the J call TRBJ2-2; a possible D gene is TRBD1 (6 bases). The germline V gene encodes CDR1 LGHNA and CDR2 YNFKEQ. The ends were cut back, 0 bases at V and 1 base at J, with 6 bases in the middle. The CDR3 length is 15 residues. CDR3 region: CASSQETGNTGELFF. The CDR3 DNA sequence: TGTGCCAGCAGCCAAGAGACAGGGAACACCGGGGAGCTGTTTTTT.

V and J are TRBV5-8 and TRBJ2-3; possibly TRBD2 for D (5 bases). Trimming took off 3 bases at V and 2 bases at J, with 7 bases between the two ends. There are 13 residues in the CDR3. Germline CDR1 is SGHTS and CDR2 is YDEGEE. The CDR3 reads CASSYRDTDTQYF. In DNA form, the CDR3 reads TGTGCCAGCAGCTACCGGGACACAGATACGCAGTATTTT. Looking up the rest from reference TRBV5-8 and TRBJ2-3 gives the full variable domain: EAGVTQSPTHLIKTRGQQATLRCSPISGHTSVYWYQQALGLGLQFLLWYDEGEERNRGNFPPRFSGRQFPNYSSELNVNALELEDSALYLCASSYRDTDTQYFGPGTRLTVL.